The source of this TCR beta chain is a study of OX40 agonist ivuxolimab in advanced cancers. Study details: Ivuxolimab, an antibody that agonizes OX40 (CD134), was administered to the patients. Averaging about 60 years in age, with a range of 23 to 79, the cohort was approximately 84% male.

TCRdb's copy holds only in-frame clones and misses some; the assay was immunoSEQ multiplex PCR. The data hold roughly 60,000 clones, with roughly nine tenths observed a single time. Study results and caveats: The study observed clonal expansion of CD4+ and CD8+ blood T cells by week 6 at 0.1 to 3.0 mg/kg.

Exclusion applied to patients with autoimmune disease history or systemic immunosuppression. A note on this clone: What it recognizes is unknown.

This CDR3 is built from 13 residues. CDR1 is SGHNT and CDR2 is YENEEA in the germline V gene. Trimming pared 5 bases from V and 8 bases from J, leaving 15 bases between. The receptor was isolated from an adult with an advanced solid tumor such as melanoma, head and neck, liver or kidney cancer. The chain links TRBV11-3 to TRBJ1-2, with unresolved D. Sequencing was performed on CD4+ or CD8+ T cells sorted from blood, taken in a trial of the OX40 agonist ivuxolimab. The CDR3 DNA follows: TGTGCCAGCAGCCTCTCGGACCGGATCGGCTACACCTTC. Its translation is CASSLSDRIGYTF.